The T cell receptor beta chain under discussion was sequenced for a study of molecular identifiers for immune sequencing clone quantification. Regarding the study as a whole: Under 1% of molecules in naive cells, but over 98% of effector molecules, belonged to clones above 20 RNA copies.

The V end lost 2 bases, the J end lost 0 bases, and 6 bases lay between the germline ends. The CDR3 has 14 residues. Germline assignment: CDR1 LGHNA and CDR2 YSLEER. Details on this clonotype: Its antigen is unknown.

Previously described methods and listed TCR primers were employed for the bulk TCR libraries. TCRdb fed the PCR reads into MiXCR, producing one record per CDR3 protein. The profile shows hundreds of thousands of distinct CDR3 sequences, around a fifth of them singletons. The sorting of naive CD8 T cells used the CD8+CD4-CCR7+CD45RA+ phenotype. Sequencing input: naive CD8+ T cells from blood, with Jurkat cell RNA spiked in. Specified subset: FACS-sorted CD8+CD4-CCR7+CD45RA+ naive T cells. The gene calls are TRBV4-3 and TRBJ2-3; D ambiguous. This clonotype was sampled from a human donor in good health. Some libraries in this study had Jurkat cell RNA spiked in. The CDR3: CASSQSRSTDTQYF. The CDR3 DNA reads as TGCGCCAGCAGCCAATCTCGTAGCACAGATACGCAGTATTTT.